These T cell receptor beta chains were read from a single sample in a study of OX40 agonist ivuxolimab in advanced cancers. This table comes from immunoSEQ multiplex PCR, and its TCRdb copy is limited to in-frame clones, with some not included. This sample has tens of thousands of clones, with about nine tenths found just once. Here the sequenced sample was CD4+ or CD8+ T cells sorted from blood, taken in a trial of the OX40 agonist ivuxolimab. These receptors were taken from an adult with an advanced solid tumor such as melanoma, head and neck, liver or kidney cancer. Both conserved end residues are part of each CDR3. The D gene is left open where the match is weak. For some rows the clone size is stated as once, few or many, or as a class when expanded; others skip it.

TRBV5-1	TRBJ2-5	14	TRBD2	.	TGCGCCAGCAGCTTGGCCGGGGAGGGGGAGACCCAGTACTTC	CASSLAGEGETQYF
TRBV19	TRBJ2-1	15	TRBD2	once	TGTGCCAGTAGCCAAGGACTAGCGGGAGTCAATGAGCAGTTCTTC	CASSQGLAGVNEQFF
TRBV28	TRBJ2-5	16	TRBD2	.	TGTGCCAGCAGTTTTGGAGGGACTAGCTTACGGGAGACCCAGTACTTC	CASSFGGTSLRETQYF
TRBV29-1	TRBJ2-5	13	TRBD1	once	TGCAGCGTTGACGGGACAGGGGGAGAGACCCAGTACTTC	CSVDGTGGETQYF
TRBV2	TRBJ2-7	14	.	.	TGTGCCAGCAGTGAAGGGACTATCTCCTACGAGCAGTACTTC	CASSEGTISYEQYF
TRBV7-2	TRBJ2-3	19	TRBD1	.	TGTGCCAGCAGCTTAGCTTTCCGGGACAGGGGGCAGCCCACAGATACGCAGTATTTT	CASSLAFRDRGQPTDTQYF
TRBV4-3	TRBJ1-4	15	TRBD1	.	TGCGCCAGCAGCCAAGATACAGGGGGTAATGAAAAACTGTTTTTT	CASSQDTGGNEKLFF
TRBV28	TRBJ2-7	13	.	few	TGTGCCAGCAGTAACCGGGGGACCTACGAGCAGTACTTC	CASSNRGTYEQYF
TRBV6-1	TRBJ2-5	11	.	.	TGTGCCAGCAGTGACCAAGGGACCCAGTACTTC	CASSDQGTQYF
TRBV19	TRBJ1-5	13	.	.	TGTGCCAGTACCGACTATAGCAATCAGCCCCAGCATTTT	CASTDYSNQPQHF
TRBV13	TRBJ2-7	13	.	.	TGTGCCAGCAGCTTAGAACTAGACTACGAGCAGTACTTC	CASSLELDYEQYF
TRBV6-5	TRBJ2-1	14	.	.	TGTGCCAGCAGTGCCTCGACTAGGGGCAATGAGCAGTTCTTC	CASSASTRGNEQFF
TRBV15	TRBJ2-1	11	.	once	TGTGCCACCAGCACGTACAATGAGCAGTTCTTC	CATSTYNEQFF
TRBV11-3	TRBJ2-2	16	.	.	TGTGCCAGCAGCCCCCTGACAGAGGCTAACACCGGGGAGCTGTTTTTT	CASSPLTEANTGELFF
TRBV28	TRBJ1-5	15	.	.	TGTGCCAGCAGTTCCCTAATAACTAGCAATCAGCCCCAGCATTTT	CASSSLITSNQPQHF
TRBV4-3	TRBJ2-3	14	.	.	TGCGCCAGCAGCCAAGATTCCCGCACTGGGACGCAGTATTTT	CASSQDSRTGTQYF